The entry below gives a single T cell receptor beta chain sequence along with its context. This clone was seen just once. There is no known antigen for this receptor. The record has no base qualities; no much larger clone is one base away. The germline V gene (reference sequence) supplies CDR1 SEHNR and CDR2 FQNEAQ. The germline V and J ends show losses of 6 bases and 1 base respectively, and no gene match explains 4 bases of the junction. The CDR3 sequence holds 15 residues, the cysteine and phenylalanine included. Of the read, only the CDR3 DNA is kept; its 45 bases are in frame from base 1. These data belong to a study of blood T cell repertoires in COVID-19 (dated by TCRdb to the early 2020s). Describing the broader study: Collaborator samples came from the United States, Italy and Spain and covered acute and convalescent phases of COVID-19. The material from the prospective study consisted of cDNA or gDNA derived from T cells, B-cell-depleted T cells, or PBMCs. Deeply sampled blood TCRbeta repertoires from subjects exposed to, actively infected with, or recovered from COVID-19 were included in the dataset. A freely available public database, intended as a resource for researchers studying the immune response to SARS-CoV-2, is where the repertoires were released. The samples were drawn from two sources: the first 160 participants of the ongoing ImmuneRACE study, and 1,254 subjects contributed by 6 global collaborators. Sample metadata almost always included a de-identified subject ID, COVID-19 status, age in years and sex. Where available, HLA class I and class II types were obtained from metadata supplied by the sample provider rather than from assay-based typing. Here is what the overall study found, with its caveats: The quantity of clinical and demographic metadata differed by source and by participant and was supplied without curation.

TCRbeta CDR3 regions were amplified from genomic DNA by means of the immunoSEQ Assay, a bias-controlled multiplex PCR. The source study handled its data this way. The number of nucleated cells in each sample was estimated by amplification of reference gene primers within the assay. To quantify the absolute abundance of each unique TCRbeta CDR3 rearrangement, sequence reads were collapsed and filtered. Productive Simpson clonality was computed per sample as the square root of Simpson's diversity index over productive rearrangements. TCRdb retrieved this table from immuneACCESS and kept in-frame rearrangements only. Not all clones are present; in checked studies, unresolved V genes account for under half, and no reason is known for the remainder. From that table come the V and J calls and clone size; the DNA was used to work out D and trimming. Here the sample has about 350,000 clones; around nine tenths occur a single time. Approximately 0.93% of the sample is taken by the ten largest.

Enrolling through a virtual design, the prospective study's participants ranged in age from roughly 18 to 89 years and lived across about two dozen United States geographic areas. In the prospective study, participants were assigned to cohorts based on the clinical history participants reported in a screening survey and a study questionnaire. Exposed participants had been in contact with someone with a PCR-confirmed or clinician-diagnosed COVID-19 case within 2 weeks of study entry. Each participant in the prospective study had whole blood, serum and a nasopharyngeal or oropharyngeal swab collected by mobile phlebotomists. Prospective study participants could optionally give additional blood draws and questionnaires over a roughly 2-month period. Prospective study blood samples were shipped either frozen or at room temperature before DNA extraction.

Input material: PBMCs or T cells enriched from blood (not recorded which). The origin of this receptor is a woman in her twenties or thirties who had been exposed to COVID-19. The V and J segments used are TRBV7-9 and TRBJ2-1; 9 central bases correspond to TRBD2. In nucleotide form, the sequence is TGTGCCAGCAGTGCTAGCGGGATGTCCTACAATGAGCAGTTCTTC. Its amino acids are CASSASGMSYNEQFF.